The clone carrying this T cell receptor beta chain was seen ten or more times. In building TCR beta libraries, iRepertoire HTBI primers were used together with Arm-PCR of CDR3 regions. TCRdb analysed the multiplex PCR reads with MiXCR anew, one entry per CDR3 protein. The table has fewer than 400,000 distinct CDR3 sequences, about 18% seen once; the top ten hold about 39%. This sample's time point: newly diagnosed GD, antithyroid drugs for less than 3 months. Following extraction of RNA from PBMCs, that RNA was used to make the TCR library. These data come from a study of regulatory T cells in long-lasting Graves disease. The CDR3 has 16 residues. V lost 2 bases to trimming and J lost 4 bases; unmatched junction nucleotides: 4. Germline CDR1 is SGHNT and CDR2 is YENEEA.

The sample in question was peripheral blood mononuclear cells (PBMCs), obtained at new diagnosis, from a patient treated with antithyroid drugs. V is TRBV11-3 and J is TRBJ2-1, with TRBD2 matching 11 bases. The TCR originated in a female donor with Graves disease. The CDR3 nucleotides are TGTGCCAGCAGCTTAAGACTAGCGGGACCTTACAATGAGCAGTTCTTC. Its protein is CASSLRLAGPYNEQFF.